This T cell receptor beta chain was captured in a study of blood T cell repertoires in COVID-19. The junction had 7 bases not matched to a gene; V was cut back by 6 bases and J by 7 bases. This CDR3 has 14 residues. Germline V gene data show CDR1 as MNHNY and CDR2 as SVGAGI (reference sequence). Clones were read by immunoSEQ multiplex PCR, and TCRdb kept only the in-frame ones, dropping some. The sample has 60,000 to 65,000 clones, over 65% seen once. Followed longitudinally, the Seattle patients had been enrolled during active infection. The V call is TRBV6-6, the J call TRBJ1-5, with 9 bases that match TRBD1. Sequences were obtained from peripheral blood. This receptor was taken from a man aged 60 to 75 with COVID-19, enrolled during active disease. CDR3 nucleotides: TGTGCCAGCAGCACCGGGACAGGGAGCCAGCCCCAGCATTTT. Translating it yields CASSTGTGSQPQHF.